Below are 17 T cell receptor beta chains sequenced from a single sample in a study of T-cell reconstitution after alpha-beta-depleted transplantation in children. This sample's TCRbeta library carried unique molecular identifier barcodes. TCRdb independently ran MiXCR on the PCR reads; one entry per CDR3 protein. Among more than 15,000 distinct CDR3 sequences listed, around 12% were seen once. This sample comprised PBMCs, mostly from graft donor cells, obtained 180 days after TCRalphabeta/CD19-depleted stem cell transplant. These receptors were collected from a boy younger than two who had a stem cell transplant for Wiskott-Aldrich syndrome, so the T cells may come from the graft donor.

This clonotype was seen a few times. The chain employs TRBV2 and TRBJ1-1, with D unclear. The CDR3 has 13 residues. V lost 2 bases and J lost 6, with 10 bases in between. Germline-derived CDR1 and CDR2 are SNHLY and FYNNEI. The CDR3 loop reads CASSESWGAEAFF. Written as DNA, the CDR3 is TGTGCCAGCAGTGAATCGTGGGGAGCTGAAGCTTTCTTT.

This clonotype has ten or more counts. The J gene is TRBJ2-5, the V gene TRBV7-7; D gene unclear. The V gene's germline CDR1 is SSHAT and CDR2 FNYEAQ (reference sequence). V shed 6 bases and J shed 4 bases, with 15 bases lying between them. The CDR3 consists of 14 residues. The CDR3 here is CASSPILPGETQYF. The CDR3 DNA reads TGTGCCAGCAGTCCTATTCTTCCGGGAGAGACCCAGTACTTC. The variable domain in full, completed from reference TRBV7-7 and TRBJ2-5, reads GAGVSQSPRYKVTKRGQDVTLRCDPISSHATLYWYQQALGQGPEFLTYFNYEAQPDKSGLPSDRFSAERPEGSISTLTIQRTEQRDSAMYRCASSPILPGETQYFGPGTRLLVL.

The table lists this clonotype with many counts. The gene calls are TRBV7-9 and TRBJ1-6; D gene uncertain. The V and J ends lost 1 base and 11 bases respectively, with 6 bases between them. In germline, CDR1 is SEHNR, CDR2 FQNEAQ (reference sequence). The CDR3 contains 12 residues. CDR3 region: CASSLGFAPLHF. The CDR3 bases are TGTGCCAGCAGCTTAGGGTTCGCACCCCTCCACTTT.

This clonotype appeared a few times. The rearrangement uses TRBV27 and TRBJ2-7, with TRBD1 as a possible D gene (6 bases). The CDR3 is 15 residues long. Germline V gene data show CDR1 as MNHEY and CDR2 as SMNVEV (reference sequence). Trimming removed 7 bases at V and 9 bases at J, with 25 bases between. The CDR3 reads CASMGRGTPRNGQYF. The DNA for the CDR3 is TGTGCCAGCATGGGTAGGGGGACACCTCGGAACGGGCAGTACTTC.

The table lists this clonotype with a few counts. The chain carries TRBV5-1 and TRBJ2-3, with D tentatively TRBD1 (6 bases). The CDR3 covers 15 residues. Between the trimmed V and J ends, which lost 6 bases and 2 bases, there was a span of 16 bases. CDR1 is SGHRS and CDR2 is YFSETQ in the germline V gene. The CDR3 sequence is CASNHDRPFTDTQYF. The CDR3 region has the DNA TGCGCCAGCAACCACGACAGGCCCTTCACAGATACGCAGTATTTT.

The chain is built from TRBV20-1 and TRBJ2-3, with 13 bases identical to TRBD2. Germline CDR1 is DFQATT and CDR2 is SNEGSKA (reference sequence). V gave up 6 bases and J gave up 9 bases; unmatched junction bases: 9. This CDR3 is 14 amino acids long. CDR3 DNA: TGCAGTGCGACCGGGACTAGCGGGATAAACACGCAGTATTTT. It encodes CSATGTSGINTQYF.

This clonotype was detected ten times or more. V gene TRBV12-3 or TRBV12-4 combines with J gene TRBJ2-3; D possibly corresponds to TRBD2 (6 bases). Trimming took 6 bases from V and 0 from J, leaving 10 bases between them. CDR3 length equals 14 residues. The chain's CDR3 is CASRAGPSTDTQYF. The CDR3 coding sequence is TGTGCCAGCAGAGCGGGCCCTAGCACAGATACGCAGTATTTT.

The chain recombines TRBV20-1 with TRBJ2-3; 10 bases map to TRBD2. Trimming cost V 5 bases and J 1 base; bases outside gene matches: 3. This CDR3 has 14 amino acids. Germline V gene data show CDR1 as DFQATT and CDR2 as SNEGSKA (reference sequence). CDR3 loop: CSAGLAGGTDTQYF. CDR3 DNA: TGCAGTGCTGGGCTAGCGGGAGGCACAGATACGCAGTATTTT.

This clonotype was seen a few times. The CDR3 reads CATSERTGLGYTF. In nucleotides, the CDR3 is TGTGCCACCAGCGAGCGGACAGGCCTTGGCTACACCTTC. The chain couples TRBV15 to TRBJ1-2; TRBD1 matches at 7 bases. Trimming cost V 5 bases and J 7 bases; bases outside gene matches: 7. The CDR3 is 13 residues long. Germline CDR1 LNHNV, CDR2 YYDKDF (reference sequence).

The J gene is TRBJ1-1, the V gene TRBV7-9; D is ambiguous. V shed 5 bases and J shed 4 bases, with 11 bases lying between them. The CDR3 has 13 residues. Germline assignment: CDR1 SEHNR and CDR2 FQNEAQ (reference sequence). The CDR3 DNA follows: TGTGCCAGCAGCAACCCCCATGGCACTGAAGCTTTCTTT. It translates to CASSNPHGTEAFF.

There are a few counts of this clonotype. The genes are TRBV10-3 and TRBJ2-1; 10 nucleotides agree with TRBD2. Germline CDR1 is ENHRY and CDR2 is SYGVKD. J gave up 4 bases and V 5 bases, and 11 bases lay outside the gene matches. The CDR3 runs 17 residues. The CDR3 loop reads CAISPQFLAGGYNEQFF. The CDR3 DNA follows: TGTGCCATCAGTCCTCAATTCTTAGCGGGGGGATACAATGAGCAGTTCTTC.

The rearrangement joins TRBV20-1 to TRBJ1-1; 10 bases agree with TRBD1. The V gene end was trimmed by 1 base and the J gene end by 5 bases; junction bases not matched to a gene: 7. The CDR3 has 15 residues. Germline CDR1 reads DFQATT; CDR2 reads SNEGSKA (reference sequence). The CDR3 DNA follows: TGCAGTGCTAGAGGGGACAGGGGATTGGGGACTGAAGCTTTCTTT. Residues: CSARGDRGLGTEAFF.

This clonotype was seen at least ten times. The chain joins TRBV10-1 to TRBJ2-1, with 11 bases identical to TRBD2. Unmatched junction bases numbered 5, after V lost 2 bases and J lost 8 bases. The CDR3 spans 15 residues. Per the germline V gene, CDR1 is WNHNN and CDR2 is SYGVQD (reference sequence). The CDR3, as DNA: TGCGCCAGCAGTGAGCAACTAGCGGGAGCCGATGAGCAGTTCTTC. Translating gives CASSEQLAGADEQFF.

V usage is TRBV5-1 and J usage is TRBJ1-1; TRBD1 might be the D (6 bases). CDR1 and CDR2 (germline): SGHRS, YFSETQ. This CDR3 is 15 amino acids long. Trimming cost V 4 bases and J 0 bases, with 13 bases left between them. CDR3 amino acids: CASSPGHQLNTEAFF. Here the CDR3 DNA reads TGCGCCAGCAGCCCGGGACACCAATTGAACACTGAAGCTTTCTTT.

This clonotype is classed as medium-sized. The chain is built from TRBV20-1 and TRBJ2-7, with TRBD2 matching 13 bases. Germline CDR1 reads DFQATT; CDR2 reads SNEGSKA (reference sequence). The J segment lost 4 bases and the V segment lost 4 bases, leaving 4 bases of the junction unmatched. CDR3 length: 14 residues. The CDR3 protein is CSAKPGLAGYEQYF. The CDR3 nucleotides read TGCAGTGCTAAACCGGGACTAGCGGGATACGAGCAGTACTTC.

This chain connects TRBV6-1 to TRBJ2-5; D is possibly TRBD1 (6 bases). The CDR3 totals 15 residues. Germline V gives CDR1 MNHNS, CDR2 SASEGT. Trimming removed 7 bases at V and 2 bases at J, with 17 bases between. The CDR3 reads CASNFRAGEQETQYF. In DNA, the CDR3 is TGTGCCAGCAACTTTAGAGCAGGGGAGCAAGAGACCCAGTACTTC.

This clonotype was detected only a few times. In DNA form, the CDR3 reads TGTGCCAGCAGCTCCCCGGGACTAGCGGTCAGGTCGAGCACAGATACGCAGTATTTT. Protein sequence: CASSSPGLAVRSSTDTQYF. The rearrangement uses TRBV11-1 and TRBJ2-3, with 11 bases aligning to TRBD2. There are 19 residues in the CDR3. The germline gives CDR1 SGHAT, CDR2 FQDESV (reference sequence). The V gene end was trimmed by 4 bases and the J gene end by 0 bases; junction bases not matched to a gene: 12.